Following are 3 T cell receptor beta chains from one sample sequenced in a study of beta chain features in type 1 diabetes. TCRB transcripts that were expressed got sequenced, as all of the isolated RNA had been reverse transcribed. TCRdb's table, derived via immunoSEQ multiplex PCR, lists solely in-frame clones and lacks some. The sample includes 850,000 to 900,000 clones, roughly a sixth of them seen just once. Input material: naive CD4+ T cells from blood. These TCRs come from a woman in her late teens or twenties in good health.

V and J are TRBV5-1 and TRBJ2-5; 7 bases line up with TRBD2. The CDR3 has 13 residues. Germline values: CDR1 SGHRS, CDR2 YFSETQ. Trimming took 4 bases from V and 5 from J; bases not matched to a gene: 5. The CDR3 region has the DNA TGCGCCAGCAGCGGCGGGAGTCCCGAGACCCAGTACTTC. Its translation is CASSGGSPETQYF.

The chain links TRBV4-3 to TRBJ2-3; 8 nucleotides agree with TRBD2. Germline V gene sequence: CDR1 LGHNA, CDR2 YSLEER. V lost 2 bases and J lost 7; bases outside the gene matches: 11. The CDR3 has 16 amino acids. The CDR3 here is CASSQRTAGELHTQYF. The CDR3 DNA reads TGCGCCAGCAGCCAAAGGACAGCGGGAGAGCTCCATACGCAGTATTTT.

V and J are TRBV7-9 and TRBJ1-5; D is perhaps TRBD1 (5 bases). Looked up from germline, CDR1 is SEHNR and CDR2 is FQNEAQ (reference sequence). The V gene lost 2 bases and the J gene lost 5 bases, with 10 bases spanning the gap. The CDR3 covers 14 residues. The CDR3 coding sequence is TGTGCCAGCAGCTTAACCTCGACAGATCAGCCCCAGCATTTT. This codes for CASSLTSTDQPQHF.